These 30 T cell receptor beta chains originate from one sample sequenced in a study of T cells in Graves' hyperthyroidism and ophthalmopathy. There were TCR beta CDR3 regions amplified from RNA transcripts. RT-PCR in the first round (using the HTBI primer set) targeted the TCR CDR3. TCRdb recomputed calls from the multiplex PCR reads with MiXCR, one row per CDR3 protein. The sample lists about 250,000 distinct CDR3 sequences, around 15% occurring once. The sample consisted of blood. The origin of the receptors is a woman aged 45-60 years with Graves' hyperthyroidism that later progressed to Graves' ophthalmopathy.

This clonotype was observed a handful of times. This rearrangement joins TRBV4-1 to TRBJ2-1; D is unclear. Trimming took 1 base from V and 2 from J, leaving 18 bases between them. Germline V gives CDR1 MGHRA, CDR2 YSYEKL. The length of the CDR3 is 18 residues. CDR3 protein: CASSQGLIIGPTYNEQFF. The CDR3 DNA reads TGCGCCAGCAGCCAAGGGTTAATTATCGGCCCTACCTACAATGAGCAGTTCTTC.

The rearrangement uses TRBV20-1 and TRBJ2-4, with a tentative D call TRBD1 (5 bases). Trimming left V 3 bases short and J 0 bases short, with 9 bases between. This CDR3 region has 14 residues. Germline CDR1 reads DFQATT; CDR2 reads SNEGSKA (reference sequence). CDR3 DNA: TGCAGTGCTAGGGGGCCTCCAGCCAAAAACATTCAGTACTTC. This gives the protein CSARGPPAKNIQYF.

In this sample, this clonotype turned up many times. The J gene is TRBJ1-1, the V gene TRBV11-3; D remains ambiguous. The CDR3 has 13 residues. With 3 bases removed from V and 5 bases from J, the gap between germline ends came to 10 bases. CDR1 is SGHNT, CDR2 YENEEA, per germline. CDR3 nucleotides: TGTGCCAGCAGCTTGGGCGTTTCAACTGAAGCTTTCTTT. This gives the protein CASSLGVSTEAFF. Full variable domain (rest looked up from reference TRBV11-3 and TRBJ1-1): EAGVVQSPRYKIIEKKQPVAFWCNPISGHNTLYWYLQNLGQGPELLIRYENEEAVDDSQLPKDRFSAERLKGVDSTLKIQPAELGDSAVYLCASSLGVSTEAFFGQGTRLTVV.

This clonotype showed up just a few times. The CDR3 DNA follows: TGTGCCAGTAGTCCCCAGGGCAGGAACTATGGCTACACCTTC. Its translation is CASSPQGRNYGYTF. The chain recombines TRBV19 with TRBJ1-2; the D gene is possibly TRBD1 (5 bases). The length of the CDR3 is 14 residues. The V end was cut by 5 bases, the J end by 2 bases, with 12 bases between. CDR1 and CDR2 (germline): LNHDA, SQIVND (reference sequence).

The sample holds many counts of this clonotype. J is TRBJ2-7 and V is TRBV9; tentative D call: TRBD1 (6 bases). With 0 bases removed from V and 0 bases from J, the gap between germline ends came to 10 bases. Per germline, CDR1 SGDLS and CDR2 YYNGEE. The CDR3 runs to 15 residues. The CDR3 DNA follows: TGTGCCAGCAGCGTAGCGACAGGCCGCTCCTACGAGCAGTACTTC. This sequence encodes CASSVATGRSYEQYF.

At least ten counts were recorded for this clonotype. The chain carries TRBV9 and TRBJ1-1; D is undetermined. The V end was cut by 3 bases, the J end by 1 base, with 10 bases between. CDR1 and CDR2 (germline): SGDLS, YYNGEE. The CDR3 totals 14 residues. CDR3 residues: CASSADTRNTEAFF. The CDR3 DNA is TGTGCCAGCAGCGCTGATACTAGGAACACTGAAGCTTTCTTT.

In this sample, this clonotype turned up many times. The chain joins TRBV6-1 to TRBJ2-1; 8 bases fit TRBD2. With 4 bases clipped from V and 8 bases from J, the junction kept 4 bases outside the gene matches. Germline loops: CDR1 MNHNS, CDR2 SASEGT. The length of the CDR3 is 13 residues. CDR3 residues: CASSGSGSHEQFF. For the CDR3, the DNA is TGTGCCAGCAGTGGCAGCGGGAGCCATGAGCAGTTCTTC.

The rearrangement links TRBV19 to TRBJ2-4, with 8 bases lining up with TRBD1. The CDR3 covers 15 residues. Per germline, CDR1 LNHDA and CDR2 SQIVND (reference sequence). The trim removed 4 bases at V and 5 bases at J, leaving 7 bases unmatched. The CDR3 bases are TGTGCCAGTAGTACCCGTTTGGACAGGGAAAACATTCAGTACTTC. The encoded protein is CASSTRLDRENIQYF. Looking up the rest from reference TRBV19 and TRBJ2-4 gives the full variable domain: DGGITQSPKYLFRKEGQNVTLSCEQNLNHDAMYWYRQDPGQGLRLIYYSQIVNDFQKGDIAEGYSVSREKKESFPLTVTSAQKNPTAFYLCASSTRLDRENIQYFGAGTRLSVL.

This clonotype was counted ten times or more. The V gene is TRBV3-1, the J gene TRBJ2-1; 10 positions match TRBD2. The trim removed 0 bases at V and 8 bases at J, leaving 10 bases unmatched. Looked up from germline, CDR1 is LGHDT and CDR2 is YNNKEL (reference sequence). The CDR3 extends over 17 amino acids. The CDR3 protein is CASSQDPGTSVKYEQFF. The CDR3 DNA reads as TGTGCCAGCAGCCAAGATCCGGGGACTAGCGTCAAGTATGAGCAGTTCTTC.

Concerning this clonotype: A much larger clone sits a single nucleotide away, making a read error possible. V gene TRBV28 combines with J gene TRBJ2-7; D is uncertain. V lost 6 bases, J lost 6 bases, and 12 bases lay in between. The length of the CDR3 is 12 residues. The germline CDR1 and CDR2 sequences are MDHEN and SYDVKM. Here the CDR3 DNA reads TGTGCCAGCAGGTTAAAGGCTCGCGAGCAGTACTTC. This sequence encodes CASRLKAREQYF. Full variable domain (missing parts from reference TRBV28 and TRBJ2-7): DVKVTQSSRYLVKRTGEKVFLECVQDMDHENMFWYRQDPGLGLRLIYFSYDVKMKEKGDIPEGYSVSREKKERFSLILESASTNQTSMYLCASRLKAREQYFGPGTRLTVT.

This clonotype was detected many times. This rearrangement joins TRBV7-9 to TRBJ2-2, with D maybe TRBD2 (6 bases). Germline V gene sequence: CDR1 SEHNR, CDR2 FQNEAQ (reference sequence). Trimming stripped 2 bases from V and 0 bases from J, with 16 bases between. This CDR3 has 18 amino acids. CDR3 bases: TGTGCCAGCAGCTTACCCCCTCCGGGAGACGCGAACACCGGGGAGCTGTTTTTT. As protein: CASSLPPPGDANTGELFF.

This clonotype has a handful of counts. The CDR3 region is CASSTGTSGRLAYEQYF. In DNA form, the CDR3 reads TGCGCCAGCAGCACCGGGACTAGCGGGAGACTAGCCTACGAGCAGTACTTC. This rearrangement joins TRBV5-1 to TRBJ2-7, with 14 positions matching TRBD2. Looked up from germline, CDR1 is SGHRS and CDR2 is YFSETQ. There are 17 residues in the CDR3. V lost 4 bases to trimming and J lost 2 bases; unmatched junction nucleotides: 8.

This clonotype was counted many times. The rearrangement links TRBV20-1 to TRBJ2-5, with TRBD1 matching 7 bases. Germline CDR1 DFQATT, CDR2 SNEGSKA (reference sequence). CDR3 size: 12 residues. The CDR3 is CSAETGEETQYF. For the CDR3, the DNA is TGCAGCGCCGAAACAGGGGAAGAGACCCAGTACTTC.

This clonotype occurred many times. The V and J genes are TRBV28 and TRBJ2-3; 7 nucleotides agree with TRBD1. Per the germline V gene, CDR1 is MDHEN and CDR2 is SYDVKM. After removal of 4 bases from V and 2 bases from J, the junction contained 6 bases not matched to a gene. This CDR3 is 15 amino acids long. The CDR3 region is CASSSTGDPTDTQYF. CDR3 in DNA: TGTGCCAGCAGTTCAACAGGGGACCCCACAGATACGCAGTATTTT.

This clonotype occurred many times. The chain carries TRBV6-1 and TRBJ1-2; TRBD1 matches at 7 bases. The J segment lost 3 bases and the V segment lost 4 bases, leaving 2 bases of the junction unmatched. The CDR3 has 13 residues. CDR1 and CDR2 from the germline V gene are MNHNS and SASEGT. CDR3 nucleotide sequence: TGTGCCAGCAGTGCCGACAGGGACTATGGCTACACCTTC. Its translation is CASSADRDYGYTF.

The chain combines TRBV19 with TRBJ2-7; D gene unclear. The length of the CDR3 is 16 residues. The germline gives CDR1 LNHDA, CDR2 SQIVND (reference sequence). Between the trimmed V and J ends, which lost 5 bases and 0 bases, there was a span of 17 bases. The CDR3 sequence: CASSLSGRPSSYEQYF. The CDR3 bases are TGTGCCAGTAGTCTCTCAGGACGGCCCAGCTCCTACGAGCAGTACTTC.

This clonotype was counted at least ten times. The rearrangement joins TRBV20-1 to TRBJ2-3, with 16 positions matching TRBD2. Per the germline V gene, CDR1 is DFQATT and CDR2 is SNEGSKA (reference sequence). The CDR3 covers 16 residues. V lost 5 bases, J lost 4 bases, and 6 bases stayed unmatched. In DNA, the CDR3 is TGCAGTGCTCCGGGACTAGCGGGAGGGCCTTCAGATACGCAGTATTTT. Translated, it gives CSAPGLAGGPSDTQYF.

As regards this clonotype: This CDR3 is missing its conserved last phenylalanine or tryptophan, likely due to a read error. The chain couples TRBV28 to TRBJ1-1, with D perhaps matching TRBD1 (5 bases). The CDR3 has 15 residues. Trimming stripped 3 bases from V and 1 base from J, with 12 bases between. Germline V gene data show CDR1 as MDHEN and CDR2 as SYDVKM. DNA of the CDR3: TGTGCCAGCAGTTTCCTTGGGCAGGGGAACACTGAAGCTTTCTTA. The encoded protein is CASSFLGQGNTEAFL.

The chain is built from TRBV5-1 and TRBJ2-7; no clear D. Germline-derived CDR1 and CDR2 are SGHRS and YFSETQ. The CDR3 totals 15 residues. V was shortened by 2 bases and J by 3 bases, with 15 bases between the two germline ends. The CDR3 here is CASSFNPAGVYEQYF. DNA for the CDR3: TGCGCCAGCAGCTTTAATCCAGCTGGGGTCTACGAGCAGTACTTC. Drawing the rest from reference TRBV5-1 and TRBJ2-7, the complete variable domain is KAGVTQTPRYLIKTRGQQVTLSCSPISGHRSVSWYQQTPGQGLQFLFEYFSETQRNKGNFPGRFSGRQFSNSRSEMNVSTLELGDSALYLCASSFNPAGVYEQYFGPGTRLTVT.

This clonotype has a count of ten or more. The rearrangement joins TRBV5-1 to TRBJ2-3, with TRBD2 identical over 9 bases. CDR1 is SGHRS and CDR2 is YFSETQ in the germline V gene. V lost 0 bases, J lost 0 bases, and 2 bases stayed unmatched. The CDR3 is 16 amino acids. Written as DNA, the CDR3 is TGCGCCAGCAGCTTGGGACTAGCGGACAGCACAGATACGCAGTATTTT. This gives the protein CASSLGLADSTDTQYF.

This clonotype was counted many times. The gene calls are TRBV20-1 and TRBJ2-5; TRBD2 aligns across 10 bases. The CDR3 extends over 16 amino acids. The V gene end was trimmed by 6 bases and the J gene end by 1 base; junction bases not matched to a gene: 11. Germline V CDR1 and CDR2: DFQATT, SNEGSKA (reference sequence). CDR3: CSANPGLAEFQETQYF. The CDR3 DNA follows: TGCAGTGCAAACCCTGGACTAGCGGAATTCCAAGAGACCCAGTACTTC.

In this sample, this clonotype turned up many times. The V call is TRBV7-9, the J call TRBJ2-7; no definite D call. Germline lookup yields CDR1 SEHNR and CDR2 FQNEAQ (reference sequence). Between the trimmed V and J ends, which lost 10 bases and 1 base, there was a span of 8 bases. The length of the CDR3 is 11 residues. CDR3 loop: CATRPSYEQYF. CDR3 nucleotide sequence: TGTGCCACCCGCCCTTCCTACGAGCAGTACTTC.

There are a few counts of this clonotype. The chain links TRBV19 to TRBJ2-7; 8 nucleotides align to TRBD1. Germline loops: CDR1 LNHDA, CDR2 SQIVND (reference sequence). The CDR3 runs 15 residues. V shed 3 bases, J shed 0 bases, and the junction held 4 bases outside the gene matches. The CDR3 sequence: CASSMNRGSSYEQYF. In DNA, the CDR3 is TGTGCCAGTAGTATGAACAGGGGGAGCTCCTACGAGCAGTACTTC. The full variable domain, with the rest looked up from reference TRBV19 and TRBJ2-7, is DGGITQSPKYLFRKEGQNVTLSCEQNLNHDAMYWYRQDPGQGLRLIYYSQIVNDFQKGDIAEGYSVSREKKESFPLTVTSAQKNPTAFYLCASSMNRGSSYEQYFGPGTRLTVT.

This clonotype was picked up many times. The rearrangement links TRBV30 to TRBJ1-3; no definite D call. The V and J ends lost 6 bases and 5 bases respectively, with 11 bases between them. The CDR3 is 12 residues long. In germline, CDR1 is GTSNPN, CDR2 SVGIG (reference sequence). The CDR3, as DNA: TGTGCCTGCCAACAAGGGAGAAACACCATATATTTT. Amino acids: CACQQGRNTIYF.

This clonotype was seen at least ten times. The chain employs TRBV5-1 and TRBJ2-7; the match to TRBD1 covers 9 bases. Germline CDR1 is SGHRS and CDR2 is YFSETQ. J gave up 3 bases and V 5 bases, and 6 bases lay outside the gene matches. CDR3 size: 14 residues. CDR3 sequence (DNA): TGCGCCAGCAGAGAACAGACAGGGGGCTACGAGCAGTACTTC. Amino acid sequence: CASREQTGGYEQYF.

At least ten counts were recorded for this clonotype. The chain uses TRBV20-1 and TRBJ1-2; the D gene is possibly TRBD1 (6 bases). V lost 3 bases to trimming and J lost 3 bases, with 11 bases between them. CDR1 is DFQATT, CDR2 SNEGSKA, per germline (reference sequence). The CDR3 loop spans 13 amino acids. This CDR3 is CSASKGGDYGYTF. The CDR3 bases are TGCAGTGCTAGCAAGGGGGGCGACTATGGCTACACCTTC.

V is TRBV5-4 and J is TRBJ2-3, with D perhaps given as TRBD1 or TRBD2 (5 bases each). CDR1 SGHNT and CDR2 YYREEE come from the germline V gene (reference sequence). This CDR3 is 15 amino acids long. Trimming removed 4 bases at V and 4 bases at J, with 16 bases between. The CDR3 coding sequence is TGTGCCAGCAGCGGCACAGGTTCGCGGGCAGATACGCAGTATTTT. This codes for CASSGTGSRADTQYF.

Written as DNA, the CDR3 is TGTGCCACCAGCAGAGATTACGGCTACGAGCAGTACTTC. Encoded protein: CATSRDYGYEQYF. V is TRBV15 and J is TRBJ2-7; D not certain. Trimming removed 0 bases at V and 3 bases at J, with 6 bases between. Germline CDR1 LNHNV, CDR2 YYDKDF (reference sequence). This CDR3 comprises 13 residues. The full variable domain, rest sourced from reference TRBV15 and TRBJ2-7, is DAMVIQNPRYQVTQFGKPVTLSCSQTLNHNVMYWYQQKSSQAPKLLFHYYDKDFNNEADTPDNFQSRRPNTSFCFLDIRSPGLGDTAMYLCATSRDYGYEQYFGPGTRLTVT.

The J gene is TRBJ1-2, the V gene TRBV11-2, with TRBD1 as a possible D gene (6 bases). This CDR3 contains 15 residues. CDR1 is SGHAT, CDR2 FQNNGV, per germline. The ends were cut back, 0 bases at V and 4 bases at J, with 12 bases in the middle. CDR3 nucleotides: TGTGCCAGCAGCTTAGATTTAGCAGGGGTCTATGGCTACACCTTC. As protein: CASSLDLAGVYGYTF.

This clonotype was seen many times. The DNA of the CDR3 is TGTGCCAGCAATCAGGGGCCCGCCGAGCAGTACTTC. It yields the protein CASNQGPAEQYF. The chain carries TRBV2 and TRBJ2-7; TRBD1 is a possible D gene (6 bases). CDR1 and CDR2 (germline): SNHLY, FYNNEI. This CDR3 has 12 amino acids. V was clipped by 7 bases and J by 6 bases, with 13 bases between them.